Below, 31 T cell receptor beta chains from the same sample are listed, as sequenced in a study of beta chain features in type 1 diabetes. The study reverse transcribed the entire isolated RNA, so it sequenced expressed TCRB transcripts. Sequencing used immunoSEQ multiplex PCR; TCRdb keeps in-frame clones, though not all of them. Of 250,000 to 350,000 clones listed, 11% are singletons. Sample: naive CD4+ T cells from blood. The receptors stem from a woman under 40 in good health.

This clone was observed a few times. Other nucleotide sequences from this sample produce the same CDR3. The chain uses TRBV5-1 and TRBJ2-5; 7 positions match TRBD1. The trim removed 2 bases at V and 3 bases at J, leaving 1 base unmatched. Germline CDR1 and CDR2: SGHRS and YFSETQ. The CDR3 has 13 amino acids. This CDR3 is CASSFQGEETQYF. CDR3 sequence (DNA): TGCGCCAGCAGCTTTCAGGGGGAAGAGACCCAGTACTTC.

This clone was detected only a few times. This sequence joins TRBV13 and TRBJ2-7; 7 positions match TRBD2. Germline V gene data show CDR1 as PRHDT and CDR2 as FYEKMQ (reference sequence). This CDR3 has 14 amino acids. Trimming took 2 bases from V and 2 from J; bases not matched to a gene: 3. The CDR3 bases are TGTGCCAGCAGCTTATGGGGAGGGACCTACGAGCAGTACTTC. Translating it yields CASSLWGGTYEQYF.

The chain is built from TRBV4-1 and TRBJ1-5; a weak D match, TRBD1 (5 bases). CDR3 length: 14 residues. Between the trimmed V and J ends, which lost 2 bases and 3 bases, there was a span of 8 bases. CDR1 and CDR2 from the germline V gene are MGHRA and YSYEKL. This chain's CDR3 is CASSQPGNNQPQHF. The CDR3 nucleotides read TGCGCCAGCAGCCAACCAGGGAACAATCAGCCCCAGCATTTT.

This clone was observed a few times. The chain links TRBV4-3 to TRBJ2-1; TRBD2 matches at 9 bases. V trimming: 7 bases; J trimming: 9 bases; junction bases outside the gene matches: 7. This CDR3 is 13 amino acids long. Germline V CDR1 and CDR2: LGHNA, YSLEER. The CDR3 bases are TGCGCCAGCATCCTTAGCGGGAGTAGTGAGCAGTTCTTC. It yields the protein CASILSGSSEQFF.

This clone came up a few times. The V and J genes are TRBV6-5 and TRBJ2-7; D is unresolved. This CDR3 region has 14 residues. V lost 8 bases and J lost 5, with 19 bases in between. Germline-derived CDR1 and CDR2 are MNHEY and SVGAGI. The CDR3 sequence is CASRPRLAPNEQYF. The CDR3 nucleotides are TGTGCCAGCCGACCTCGGTTAGCCCCTAACGAGCAGTACTTC.

The CDR3 DNA is TGTGCCAGCAGCGCACAGGGACCCACTGAAGCTTTCTTT. It is translated as CASSAQGPTEAFF. The rearrangement uses TRBV2 and TRBJ1-1, with D perhaps matching TRBD1 (6 bases). Germline loops: CDR1 SNHLY, CDR2 FYNNEI. This CDR3 comprises 13 residues. Trimming shortened V by 6 bases and J by 4 bases, and 12 bases separated the two germline ends.

This sequence joins TRBV7-2 and TRBJ2-1; 8 nucleotides line up with TRBD2. V gave up 0 bases and J gave up 0 bases; unmatched junction bases: 1. This CDR3 region has 16 residues. Per germline, CDR1 SGHTA and CDR2 FQGNSA. The CDR3 loop is CASSLAGLASYNEQFF. In DNA form, the CDR3 reads TGTGCCAGCAGCTTAGCTGGACTAGCCTCCTACAATGAGCAGTTCTTC.

V and J are TRBV6-5 and TRBJ2-1, with D possibly being TRBD1 (6 bases). This CDR3 comprises 16 residues. The ends were cut back, 2 bases at V and 0 bases at J, with 11 bases in the middle. Per germline, CDR1 MNHEY and CDR2 SVGAGI. CDR3 protein: CASSYIQGSSYNEQFF. CDR3 nucleotides: TGTGCCAGCAGTTACATACAGGGAAGCTCCTACAATGAGCAGTTCTTC.

The chain joins TRBV27 to TRBJ2-7; 12 nucleotides line up with TRBD2. The CDR3 sequence is 17 residues long. Per germline, CDR1 MNHEY and CDR2 SMNVEV (reference sequence). With V trimmed by 5 bases and J by 6 bases, 14 bases remained unmatched. This CDR3 reads CASSPKGRLAGALEQYF. The CDR3, as DNA: TGTGCCAGCAGTCCTAAGGGACGACTAGCGGGAGCTCTCGAGCAGTACTTC.

This clone was counted only a few times. The V gene is TRBV28, the J gene TRBJ2-6; the D gene is possibly TRBD1 (6 bases). This CDR3 region has 15 residues. CDR1 is MDHEN and CDR2 is SYDVKM in the germline V gene. V lost 3 bases to trimming and J lost 3 bases, with 9 bases between them. The chain's CDR3 is CASSLTGFGANVLTF. CDR3 DNA sequence: TGTGCCAGCAGTTTGACAGGATTTGGGGCCAACGTCCTGACTTTC.

Only a few counts were recorded for this clone. The chain is built from TRBV4-2 and TRBJ2-3; D possibly corresponds to TRBD2 (6 bases). V lost 0 bases and J 0 bases, leaving 13 bases between the germline ends. Germline loops: CDR1 LGHNA, CDR2 YNFKEQ. The CDR3 covers 17 residues. The CDR3 nucleotides read TGTGCCAGCAGCCAAGACCCGGGACTTTCTAGCACAGATACGCAGTATTTT. Its translation is CASSQDPGLSSTDTQYF.

This clone was seen a handful of times. V and J are TRBV7-9 and TRBJ1-4; no clear D. Trimming took off 5 bases at V and 7 bases at J, with 17 bases between the two ends. There are 15 residues in the CDR3. Germline V gives CDR1 SEHNR, CDR2 FQNEAQ (reference sequence). CDR3 DNA: TGTGCCAGCAGCCTTGGACTCGTGGATGCTGAAAAACTGTTTTTT. This gives the protein CASSLGLVDAEKLFF. Full variable domain (missing parts from reference TRBV7-9 and TRBJ1-4): DTGVSQNPRHKITKRGQNVTFRCDPISEHNRLYWYRQTLGQGPEFLTYFQNEAQLEKSRLLSDRFSAERPKGSFSTLEIQRTEQGDSAMYLCASSLGLVDAEKLFFGSGTQLSVL.

This clone was seen only a few times. The rearrangement links TRBV18 to TRBJ2-7; 7 bases line up with TRBD1. V shed 6 bases, J shed 3 bases, and the junction held 8 bases outside the gene matches. From germline, CDR1 is KGHSH and CDR2 LQKENI. The CDR3 is 14 amino acids. CDR3 amino acids: CASSGDRTSYEQYF. The CDR3 region has the DNA TGTGCCAGCTCGGGGGACAGAACTAGCTACGAGCAGTACTTC.

This clone showed up just a few times. V usage is TRBV7-2 and J usage is TRBJ2-5; D is uncertain. V gave up 1 base and J gave up 5 bases, with 14 bases separating them. Germline V gene data show CDR1 as SGHTA and CDR2 as FQGNSA. The CDR3 covers 15 residues. Here the CDR3 DNA reads TGTGCCAGCAGCTTAGTCTCGGTAGTAGTGGAGACCCAGTACTTC. This sequence encodes CASSLVSVVVETQYF. The complete variable domain, with remaining parts taken from reference TRBV7-2 and TRBJ2-5, reads GAGVSQSPSNKVTEKGKDVELRCDPISGHTALYWYRQSLGQGLEFLIYFQGNSAPDKSGLPSDRFSAERTGGSVSTLTIQRTQQEDSAVYLCASSLVSVVVETQYFGPGTRLLVL.

The chain carries TRBV30 and TRBJ2-3; D unresolved. The length of the CDR3 is 12 residues. Germline assignment: CDR1 GTSNPN and CDR2 SVGIG (reference sequence). Trimming stripped 3 bases from V and 0 bases from J, with 4 bases between. This CDR3 is CAWSRSTDTQYF. The CDR3 coding sequence is TGTGCCTGGAGCCGGAGCACAGATACGCAGTATTTT.

This sequence joins TRBV29-1 and TRBJ1-4, with 7 nucleotides matching TRBD1. This CDR3 region has 15 residues. V was clipped by 4 bases and J by 4 bases; unmatched bases: 9. Germline assignment: CDR1 SQVTM and CDR2 ANQGSEA. The CDR3 here is CSVAESGQYNEKLFF. DNA for the CDR3: TGCAGCGTTGCTGAATCGGGACAGTATAATGAAAAACTGTTTTTT.

This sequence joins TRBV29-1 and TRBJ1-2; D perhaps matches TRBD1 (5 bases). Trimming shortened V by 0 bases and J by 3 bases, and 8 bases separated the two germline ends. CDR3 length: 13 amino acids. Germline-derived CDR1 and CDR2 are SQVTM and ANQGSEA. The CDR3 sequence is CSVEDWGDYGYTF. The CDR3, as DNA: TGCAGCGTTGAAGACTGGGGGGACTATGGCTACACCTTC.

V is TRBV9 and J is TRBJ1-5, with D perhaps TRBD1 (6 bases). V lost 0 bases and J 6 bases, leaving 10 bases between the germline ends. This CDR3 contains 14 residues. The germline V gene encodes CDR1 SGDLS and CDR2 YYNGEE. The CDR3 DNA reads as TGTGCCAGCAGCGTAGGGGCAGGGGTTCAGCCCCAGCATTTT. Residues: CASSVGAGVQPQHF.

This clone was counted a few times. V gene TRBV19 combines with J gene TRBJ2-1; D is perhaps TRBD1 (6 bases). V was shortened by 6 bases and J by 3 bases, with 12 bases between the two germline ends. The CDR3 has 14 residues. Germline V gives CDR1 LNHDA, CDR2 SQIVND (reference sequence). The CDR3 here is CASRPDRLYNEQFF. Here the CDR3 DNA reads TGTGCCAGTAGACCAGACAGGCTCTACAATGAGCAGTTCTTC.

This clone was seen more than once but under ten times. The chain combines TRBV18 with TRBJ1-2, with D possibly TRBD1 on 6 matching bases. V dropped 3 bases and J dropped 2 bases, with 19 bases sitting between them. This CDR3 spans 17 amino acids. CDR1 and CDR2 from the germline V gene are KGHSH and LQKENI. CDR3 residues: CASSPDRKTKGNYGYTF. CDR3 coding DNA: TGTGCCAGCTCACCCGACAGGAAAACTAAAGGGAACTATGGCTACACCTTC.

V usage is TRBV7-2 and J usage is TRBJ2-5; D is perhaps TRBD1 (5 bases). Germline values: CDR1 SGHTA, CDR2 FQGNSA. The V end lost 2 bases, the J end lost 5 bases, and 18 bases lay between the germline ends. The CDR3 contains 16 residues. CDR3 residues: CASSLRPKGLRETQYF. DNA for the CDR3: TGTGCCAGCAGCTTACGGCCAAAGGGGTTAAGGGAGACCCAGTACTTC. Full variable domain (outside the CDR3, taken from reference TRBV7-2 and TRBJ2-5): GAGVSQSPSNKVTEKGKDVELRCDPISGHTALYWYRQSLGQGLEFLIYFQGNSAPDKSGLPSDRFSAERTGGSVSTLTIQRTQQEDSAVYLCASSLRPKGLRETQYFGPGTRLLVL.

This clone was found a few times. The chain combines TRBV6-5 with TRBJ2-6; D gene uncertain. The CDR3 runs 15 residues. The V gene's germline CDR1 is MNHEY and CDR2 SVGAGI. V lost 0 bases to trimming and J lost 0 bases, with 3 bases between them. The CDR3: CASSYSSSGANVLTF. DNA for the CDR3: TGTGCCAGCAGTTACTCTAGCTCTGGGGCCAACGTCCTGACTTTC.

This clone was seen a handful of times. This rearrangement joins TRBV29-1 to TRBJ1-5; no clear D. This CDR3 has 11 amino acids. CDR1 and CDR2 (germline): SQVTM, ANQGSEA. Trimming left V 4 bases short and J 6 bases short, with 7 bases between. The CDR3 loop is CSVARAQPQHF. The DNA of the CDR3 is TGCAGCGTTGCCCGCGCTCAGCCCCAGCATTTT.

The chain combines TRBV7-2 with TRBJ2-4; D possibly corresponds to TRBD2 (5 bases). The CDR3 has 13 amino acids. The V end lost 4 bases, the J end lost 8 bases, and 12 bases lay between the germline ends. Per germline, CDR1 SGHTA and CDR2 FQGNSA. CDR3 sequence: CASSYESSDIQYF. CDR3 sequence (DNA): TGTGCCAGCAGCTACGAGAGTAGCGACATTCAGTACTTC.

This clone was counted a few times. This chain joins TRBV6-5 and TRBJ2-7, with 7 bases fitting TRBD2. The germline V gene has CDR1 MNHEY and CDR2 SVGAGI. V lost 6 bases, J lost 7 bases, and 12 bases stayed unmatched. This CDR3 has 14 residues. The CDR3 protein is CASSPSAGVGEQYF. The CDR3 coding sequence is TGTGCCAGCAGCCCCTCGGCGGGAGTAGGTGAGCAGTACTTC.

The CDR3: CASSRNSGAESQETQYF. CDR3 in DNA: TGTGCCAGCAGCCGCAACTCTGGGGCGGAAAGTCAAGAGACCCAGTACTTC. The chain uses TRBV7-6 and TRBJ2-5, with TRBD1 as a possible D gene (5 bases). The CDR3 is 17 residues long. The germline V gene encodes CDR1 SGHVS and CDR2 FNYEAQ. V was pared by 5 bases and J by 2 bases, with 21 bases between.

The V call is TRBV19, the J call TRBJ2-3, with TRBD2 identical over 14 bases. V was clipped by 8 bases and J by 3 bases; unmatched bases: 13. This CDR3 is 18 amino acids long. CDR1 and CDR2 from the germline V gene are LNHDA and SQIVND (reference sequence). CDR3 nucleotide sequence: TGTGCCAGTCGGGGAGCCCCCGGGACTAGCGGGAGTACAGATACGCAGTATTTT. Translation gives CASRGAPGTSGSTDTQYF.

The chain couples TRBV7-2 to TRBJ2-4; 9 positions match TRBD1. This CDR3 is built from 13 residues. From germline, CDR1 is SGHTA and CDR2 FQGNSA. V lost 6 bases to trimming and J lost 9 bases; unmatched junction nucleotides: 6. CDR3 nucleotide sequence: TGTGCCAGCAGTCCGGGACAGGGTACCATTCAGTACTTC. Amino acid sequence: CASSPGQGTIQYF.

The CDR3 DNA follows: TGTGCCAGCAGTTATCGGGGAGGTGAGCAGTTCTTC. Protein: CASSYRGGEQFF. V gene TRBV6-5 combines with J gene TRBJ2-1, with D possibly matching TRBD2 (6 bases). Germline assignment: CDR1 MNHEY and CDR2 SVGAGI. V lost 3 bases and J 9 bases, leaving 9 bases between the germline ends. The CDR3 has 12 amino acids.

In this sample, this clone turned up a few times. The CDR3 loop is CASSRDRGDEQYF. The CDR3 coding sequence is TGTGCCAGCAGCCGGGACAGGGGCGACGAGCAGTACTTC. V usage is TRBV2 and J usage is TRBJ2-7, with 10 bases that match TRBD1. J gave up 5 bases and V 6 bases, and 4 bases lay outside the gene matches. Germline assignment: CDR1 SNHLY and CDR2 FYNNEI. CDR3 length: 13 residues.

This clone was found a few times. Other DNA sequences in this specimen translate into the identical CDR3. Written as DNA, the CDR3 is TGTGCCAGCAGTTCGTCCGGGACAGGTGGCTACGAGCAGTACTTC. It yields the protein CASSSSGTGGYEQYF. The chain carries TRBV28 and TRBJ2-7, with 8 bases fitting TRBD1. V was pared by 4 bases and J by 3 bases, with 8 bases of the junction left unmatched. There are 15 residues in the CDR3. CDR1 and CDR2 from the germline V gene are MDHEN and SYDVKM.